The entry below describes one T cell receptor beta chain. The antigen remains undetermined. Only Caucasian adults living in Nashville, Tennessee served as donors. This record belongs to a study of shared clonotypes between healthy human individuals. About the study: The composition of the donors was a couple of women and a few men aged 18 to 49. Broader study findings: An anticipated effect of sequencing depth on clonotype sharing among donors was recognized.

Methods used by the authors: Without quality scores, immunoSEQ junctional reads could not be filtered like full-length reads. Generated by immunoSEQ multiplex PCR, the TCRdb table keeps only in-frame clones and is missing some. V and J calls and clone size follow that table, whereas D and trimming were derived from the DNA. The table records roughly 500,000 clones, 70% to 85% of them present only once. Germline CDR1 is MDHEN and CDR2 is SYDVKM. The CDR3 has 14 residues. Trimming removed 5 bases at V and 4 bases at J, with 14 bases between. This TCR came from a woman aged 40 to 50 in good health. Some clones in this sample may be carry-over from other donors' samples. Sequencing was carried out using PBMCs. The chain has TRBV28 and TRBJ1-1; no firm D call. The CDR3 DNA is TGTGCCAGCAGTGCACTGACAATGGGCACTGAAGCTTTCTTT. The encoded protein is CASSALTMGTEAFF.